A single sample is the source of the 29 T cell receptor beta chains below, sequenced in a study of blood T cell repertoires in COVID-19 (dated by TCRdb to 2018 to 2020). The method behind the library was the immunoSEQ multiplex PCR assay. The immuneACCESS repertoire file appears here via TCRdb, limited to in-frame rearrangements. These files lack a portion of the clones; in checked studies, under half of the deficit traces to unresolved V genes, and the cause of the others is not known. The sample includes about 300,000 clones, with approximately 90% observed a single time. The ten largest clones capture 6.9% of the sample. Material: peripheral blood. These receptors all stem from a woman younger than 45 who had recovered from COVID-19.

The chain links TRBV5-1 to TRBJ1-2; the D is unclear. The CDR3 consists of 16 residues. CDR1 and CDR2 from the germline V gene are SGHRS and YFSETQ. V was cut by 3 bases and J by 7 bases, with 22 bases left in between. This chain's CDR3 is CASSSTGDSEVGGYTF. CDR3 DNA sequence: TGCGCCAGCAGCTCCACTGGGGATTCGGAGGTCGGTGGCTACACCTTC.

The J gene is TRBJ2-2, the V gene TRBV30, with 12 bases fitting TRBD2. Germline assignment: CDR1 GTSNPN and CDR2 SVGIG (reference sequence). The CDR3 covers 16 residues. V was clipped by 2 bases and J by 7 bases; unmatched bases: 8. The CDR3 here is CAWSLLAGGPGGELFF. The CDR3 DNA reads as TGTGCCTGGAGTCTCCTAGCGGGGGGGCCCGGCGGGGAGCTGTTTTTT.

The genes are TRBV5-1 and TRBJ1-1; TRBD1 aligns across 8 bases. With V trimmed by 5 bases and J by 2 bases, 5 bases remained unmatched. CDR3 length: 14 residues. Looked up from germline, CDR1 is SGHRS and CDR2 is YFSETQ. The CDR3 nucleotides are TGCGCCAGCAGTCAGCAGGGGGCTAACACTGAAGCTTTCTTT. This sequence encodes CASSQQGANTEAFF.

This clone was seen once. This chain uses TRBV2 with TRBJ2-2; TRBD2 matches at 13 bases. Germline V gene data show CDR1 as SNHLY and CDR2 as FYNNEI. CDR3 length equals 16 residues. V gave up 7 bases and J gave up 6 bases; unmatched junction bases: 8. In DNA, the CDR3 is TGTGCCAGCATCCTTACTAGCGGGGGGGCCTCCGGGGAGCTGTTTTTT. This translates into CASILTSGGASGELFF.

The chain uses TRBV11-3 and TRBJ2-5; D unresolved. Deletions cut 5 bases from V and 5 bases from J, with 12 bases between. The CDR3 totals 13 residues. The V gene's germline CDR1 is SGHNT and CDR2 YENEEA. CDR3 region: CASSQTVMETQYF. The CDR3 coding sequence is TGTGCCAGCAGCCAAACAGTGATGGAGACCCAGTACTTC. Using reference TRBV11-3 and TRBJ2-5 for the parts outside the CDR3, the full variable domain is EAGVVQSPRYKIIEKKQPVAFWCNPISGHNTLYWYLQNLGQGPELLIRYENEEAVDDSQLPKDRFSAERLKGVDSTLKIQPAELGDSAVYLCASSQTVMETQYFGPGTRLLVL.

The chain joins TRBV7-2 to TRBJ1-1; D is unclear. The germline V gene encodes CDR1 SGHTA and CDR2 FQGNSA. The CDR3 length is 14 residues. Trimming took off 1 base at V and 3 bases at J, with 9 bases between the two ends. The CDR3 sequence: CASSLERVDTEAFF. For the CDR3, the DNA is TGTGCCAGCAGCTTAGAGAGGGTCGACACTGAAGCTTTCTTT.

This sequence joins TRBV6-5 and TRBJ2-1; TRBD2 might be the D (5 bases). In germline, CDR1 is MNHEY, CDR2 SVGAGI. V gave up 7 bases and J gave up 1 base, with 11 bases separating them. This CDR3 region has 14 residues. The CDR3 nucleotides are TGTGCCAGCATGGCGGGCCCTTCCTACAATGAGCAGTTCTTC. Encoded protein: CASMAGPSYNEQFF.

The chain is built from TRBV9 and TRBJ2-1, with 15 positions matching TRBD2. The CDR3 has 17 residues. The germline V gene encodes CDR1 SGDLS and CDR2 YYNGEE. V gave up 0 bases and J gave up 9 bases; unmatched junction bases: 7. This CDR3 is CASSVGTSGGALGEQFF. The CDR3 nucleotides are TGTGCCAGCAGCGTAGGGACTAGCGGGGGGGCCTTAGGTGAGCAGTTCTTC.

The chain links TRBV28 to TRBJ1-2; no clear D gene. The CDR3 has 15 residues. Trimming stripped 5 bases from V and 0 bases from J, with 13 bases between. CDR1 is MDHEN, CDR2 SYDVKM, per germline. Here the CDR3 reads CASSVDTATNYGYTF. CDR3 DNA: TGTGCCAGCAGTGTCGACACAGCTACTAACTATGGCTACACCTTC.

The J gene is TRBJ2-5, the V gene TRBV11-2; D uncertain. The CDR3 loop spans 13 amino acids. V lost 0 bases, J lost 3 bases, and 5 bases lay in between. CDR1 is SGHAT, CDR2 FQNNGV, per germline. The CDR3 loop is CASSLDLEETQYF. CDR3 nucleotides: TGTGCCAGCAGCTTAGATCTTGAAGAGACCCAGTACTTC.

The gene calls are TRBV18 and TRBJ2-5; no definite D call. Germline assignment: CDR1 KGHSH and CDR2 LQKENI. This CDR3 is built from 12 residues. Trimming stripped 3 bases from V and 5 bases from J, with 7 bases between. The CDR3 reads CASSPPGETQYF. CDR3 in DNA: TGTGCCAGCTCACCGCCGGGTGAGACCCAGTACTTC.

V and J are TRBV6-6 and TRBJ1-2; 7 positions agree with TRBD1. The CDR3 runs 13 residues. Per the germline V gene, CDR1 is MNHNY and CDR2 is SVGAGI (reference sequence). The ends lost 6 bases at V and 6 bases at J; junction bases unmatched: 7. In nucleotides, the CDR3 is TGTGCCAGCAGAACCTTAACAGGGGATGGCTACACCTTC. This sequence encodes CASRTLTGDGYTF.

V and J are TRBV9 and TRBJ2-4, with 9 bases matching TRBD1. The ends lost 4 bases at V and 7 bases at J; junction bases unmatched: 6. This CDR3 has 14 residues. In germline, CDR1 is SGDLS, CDR2 YYNGEE. The CDR3: CASSTDDRGNIQYF. The DNA for the CDR3 is TGTGCCAGCAGCACAGACGACAGGGGGAACATTCAGTACTTC.

The chain uses TRBV28 and TRBJ2-2; D is perhaps TRBD1 (5 bases). Germline V gives CDR1 MDHEN, CDR2 SYDVKM. The CDR3 covers 13 residues. V lost 5 bases and J lost 8, with 12 bases in between. In nucleotides, the CDR3 is TGTGCCAGCAGTCAGATAAGGGGTGGGGAGCTGTTTTTT. Encoded protein: CASSQIRGGELFF.

The sample holds one count of this clone. V and J are TRBV28 and TRBJ1-4; 10 bases fit TRBD1. This CDR3 region has 15 residues. V lost 4 bases, J lost 8 bases, and 7 bases stayed unmatched. Looked up from germline, CDR1 is MDHEN and CDR2 is SYDVKM. CDR3 in amino acids: CASSSLTGGGEKLFF. Written as DNA, the CDR3 is TGTGCCAGCAGTTCCCTGACAGGGGGCGGCGAAAAACTGTTTTTT.

This clone appeared a few times. This chain links TRBV11-2 with TRBJ1-6; possible D gene TRBD1, 5 bases. Germline V gene data show CDR1 as SGHAT and CDR2 as FQNNGV. The CDR3 loop spans 15 amino acids. The germline V and J ends were trimmed by 3 bases and 2 bases, with 8 bases remaining between them. For the CDR3, the DNA is TGTGCCAGCAGCTTCAGGGATGCCTATAATTCACCCCTCCACTTT. Protein product: CASSFRDAYNSPLHF.

The V and J genes are TRBV29-1 and TRBJ1-2; perhaps TRBD1 as D (5 bases). The V end was cut by 0 bases, the J end by 2 bases, with 10 bases between. This CDR3 contains 14 residues. Germline V gene data show CDR1 as SQVTM and CDR2 as ANQGSEA. The CDR3 DNA sequence: TGCAGCGTTGAAGACGGGGGTTCCAACTATGGCTACACCTTC. Translated, it gives CSVEDGGSNYGYTF.

The chain couples TRBV30 to TRBJ1-1; 7 bases align to TRBD1. The germline gives CDR1 GTSNPN, CDR2 SVGIG (reference sequence). The CDR3 runs 15 residues. The trim removed 0 bases at V and 4 bases at J, leaving 8 bases unmatched. The CDR3: CAWSVLQGVGTEAFF. In DNA, the CDR3 is TGTGCCTGGAGTGTACTTCAGGGGGTGGGCACTGAAGCTTTCTTT.

This clone was seen many times. The CDR3 nucleotides are TGCGCCAGCAGCCATCCGGACAGGGAAATTGCTGGCTACACCTTC. Translation gives CASSHPDREIAGYTF. This chain links TRBV4-1 with TRBJ1-2, with TRBD1 matching 8 bases. This CDR3 contains 15 residues. From germline, CDR1 is MGHRA and CDR2 YSYEKL. Trimming cost V 3 bases and J 7 bases; bases outside gene matches: 10.

This rearrangement joins TRBV6-5 to TRBJ2-5, with 13 bases fitting TRBD2. With 6 bases clipped from V and 12 bases from J, the junction kept 7 bases outside the gene matches. This CDR3 is 13 amino acids long. Germline V CDR1 and CDR2: MNHEY, SVGAGI. CDR3 residues: CASSAGLAGPKYF. As DNA, the CDR3 is TGTGCCAGCAGCGCGGGACTAGCGGGGCCCAAGTACTTC.

The rearrangement joins TRBV6-5 to TRBJ1-2; TRBD1 is a possible D gene (5 bases). Trimming stripped 2 bases from V and 4 bases from J, with 8 bases between. The germline gives CDR1 MNHEY, CDR2 SVGAGI. There are 13 residues in the CDR3. The CDR3 spells CASSYGGGYGYTF. For the CDR3, the DNA is TGTGCCAGCAGTTACGGCGGGGGCTATGGCTACACCTTC.

The chain combines TRBV9 with TRBJ2-7; 13 bases are shared with TRBD2. The germline V gene encodes CDR1 SGDLS and CDR2 YYNGEE. This CDR3 spans 15 amino acids. The ends lost 2 bases at V and 2 bases at J; junction bases unmatched: 1. For the CDR3, the DNA is TGTGCCAGCAGCGTCGGACTAGCGGGGGCCTACGAGCAGTACTTC. It encodes CASSVGLAGAYEQYF.

The table lists this clone with a count of one. J is TRBJ2-1 and V is TRBV11-3; 12 bases match TRBD2. CDR1 is SGHNT, CDR2 YENEEA, per germline. This CDR3 region has 16 residues. V was pared by 4 bases and J by 9 bases, with 10 bases of the junction left unmatched. In nucleotides, the CDR3 is TGTGCCAGCAGCTCCCGACTAGCGGGGGTGGTAGGTGAGCAGTTCTTC. It yields the protein CASSSRLAGVVGEQFF.

The chain employs TRBV11-2 and TRBJ2-7; TRBD1 agrees at 7 bases. The CDR3 length is 14 residues. Germline assignment: CDR1 SGHAT and CDR2 FQNNGV. After removal of 4 bases from V and 2 bases from J, the junction contained 5 bases not matched to a gene. The CDR3 protein is CASSWNRGPYEQYF. Written as DNA, the CDR3 is TGTGCCAGCAGCTGGAACAGGGGACCCTACGAGCAGTACTTC.

This rearrangement joins TRBV27 to TRBJ2-3; TRBD2 matches at 7 bases. This CDR3 spans 15 amino acids. The trim removed 6 bases at V and 4 bases at J, leaving 10 bases unmatched. Germline CDR1 MNHEY, CDR2 SMNVEV (reference sequence). For the CDR3, the DNA is TGTGCCAGCAGGGAAGCGGGGAGGGGTCCAGATACGCAGTATTTT. Protein sequence: CASREAGRGPDTQYF.

This sequence joins TRBV30 and TRBJ2-5; D gene uncertain. Germline CDR1 GTSNPN, CDR2 SVGIG (reference sequence). The V and J ends lost 3 bases and 1 base respectively, with 9 bases between them. CDR3 length: 13 amino acids. CDR3 region: CAWRVRSQETQYF. The CDR3 nucleotides are TGTGCCTGGAGGGTCCGGAGCCAAGAGACCCAGTACTTC.

The rearrangement uses TRBV6-5 and TRBJ1-1, with TRBD1 as a possible D gene (5 bases). Between the trimmed V and J ends, which lost 6 bases and 0 bases, there was a span of 11 bases. The CDR3 length is 14 residues. CDR1 and CDR2 from the germline V gene are MNHEY and SVGAGI. CDR3 sequence (DNA): TGTGCCAGCAGAGCAAGGGGTTTGAACACTGAAGCTTTCTTT. Its translation: CASRARGLNTEAFF.

This rearrangement joins TRBV9 to TRBJ1-1, with D hard to call. Trimming cost V 4 bases and J 8 bases, with 12 bases left between them. Germline CDR1 and CDR2: SGDLS and YYNGEE. The CDR3 covers 12 residues. The CDR3 bases are TGTGCCAGCAGCCCGGTCGCCACGGAAGCTTTCTTT. Translating gives CASSPVATEAFF. Together with reference TRBV9 and TRBJ1-1, the CDR3 gives the full variable domain: DSGVTQTPKHLITATGQRVTLRCSPRSGDLSVYWYQQSLDQGLQFLIQYYNGEERAKGNILERFSAQQFPDLHSELNLSSLELGDSALYFCASSPVATEAFFGQGTRLTVV.

The V call is TRBV18, the J call TRBJ2-7; perhaps TRBD1 as D (6 bases). Between the trimmed V and J ends, which lost 6 bases and 5 bases, there was a span of 17 bases. CDR1 KGHSH and CDR2 LQKENI come from the germline V gene. This CDR3 spans 14 amino acids. The CDR3 reads CASSLGQSSHEQYF. In DNA form, the CDR3 reads TGTGCCAGCTCGCTTGGACAGTCATCCCACGAGCAGTACTTC.